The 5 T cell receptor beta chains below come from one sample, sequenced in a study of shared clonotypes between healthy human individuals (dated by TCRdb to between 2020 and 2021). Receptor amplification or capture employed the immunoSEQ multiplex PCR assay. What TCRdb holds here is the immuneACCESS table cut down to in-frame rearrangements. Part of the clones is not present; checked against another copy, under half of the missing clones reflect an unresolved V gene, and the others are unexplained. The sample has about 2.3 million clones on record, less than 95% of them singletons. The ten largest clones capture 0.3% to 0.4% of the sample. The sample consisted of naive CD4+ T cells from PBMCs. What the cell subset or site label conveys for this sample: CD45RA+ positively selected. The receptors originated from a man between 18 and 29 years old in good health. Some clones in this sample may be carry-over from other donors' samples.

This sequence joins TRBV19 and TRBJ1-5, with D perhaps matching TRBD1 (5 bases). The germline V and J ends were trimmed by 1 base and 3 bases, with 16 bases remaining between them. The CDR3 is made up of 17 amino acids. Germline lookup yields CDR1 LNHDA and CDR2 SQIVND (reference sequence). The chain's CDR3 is CASSIVGGGSLNQPQHF. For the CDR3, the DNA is TGTGCCAGTAGTATAGTTGGGGGAGGGAGCCTCAATCAGCCCCAGCATTTT.

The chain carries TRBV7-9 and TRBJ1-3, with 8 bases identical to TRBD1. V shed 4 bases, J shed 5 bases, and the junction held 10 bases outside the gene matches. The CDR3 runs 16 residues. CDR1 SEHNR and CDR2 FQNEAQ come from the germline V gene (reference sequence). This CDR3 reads CASSWTGQGERNTIYF. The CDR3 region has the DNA TGTGCCAGCAGCTGGACTGGACAGGGAGAGAGAAACACCATATATTTT.

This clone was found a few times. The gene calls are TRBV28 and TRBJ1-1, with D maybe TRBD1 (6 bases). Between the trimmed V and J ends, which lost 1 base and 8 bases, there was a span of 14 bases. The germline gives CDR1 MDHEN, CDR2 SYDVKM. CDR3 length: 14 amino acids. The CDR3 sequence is CASSLSLTGKEAFF. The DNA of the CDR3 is TGTGCCAGCAGTTTATCCCTTACAGGGAAAGAAGCTTTCTTT.

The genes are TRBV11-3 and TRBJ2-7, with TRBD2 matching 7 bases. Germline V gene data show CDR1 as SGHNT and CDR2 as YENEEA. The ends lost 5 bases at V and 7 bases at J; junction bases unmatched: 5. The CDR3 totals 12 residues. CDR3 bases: TGTGCCAGCAGCCCCTGGGGAGGGGAGCAGTACTTC. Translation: CASSPWGGEQYF.

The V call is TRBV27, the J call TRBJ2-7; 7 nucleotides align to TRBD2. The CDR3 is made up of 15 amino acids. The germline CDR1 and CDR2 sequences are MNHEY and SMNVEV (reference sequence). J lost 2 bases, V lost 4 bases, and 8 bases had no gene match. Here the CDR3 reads CASSWGGTTPYEQYF. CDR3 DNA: TGTGCCAGCAGTTGGGGAGGGACTACCCCCTACGAGCAGTACTTC.